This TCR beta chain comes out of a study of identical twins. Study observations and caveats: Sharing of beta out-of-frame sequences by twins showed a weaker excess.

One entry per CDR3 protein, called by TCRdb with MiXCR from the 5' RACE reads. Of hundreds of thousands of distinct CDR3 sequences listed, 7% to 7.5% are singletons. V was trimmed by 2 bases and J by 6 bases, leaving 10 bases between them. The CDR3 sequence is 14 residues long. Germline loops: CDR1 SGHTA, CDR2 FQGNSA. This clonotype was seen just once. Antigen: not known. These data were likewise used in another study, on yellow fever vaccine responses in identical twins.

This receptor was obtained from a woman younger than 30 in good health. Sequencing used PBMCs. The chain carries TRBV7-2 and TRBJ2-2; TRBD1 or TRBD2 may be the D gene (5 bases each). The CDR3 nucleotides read TGTGCCAGCAGCTTATTTTGGGGACCCGGGGAGCTGTTTTTT. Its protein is CASSLFWGPGELFF.